The clone carrying this T cell receptor beta chain was detected many times. The antigen is unknown. The data derive from a study of T cells in Graves' hyperthyroidism and ophthalmopathy. Study context: At initial diagnosis, before any treatment had begun, peripheral blood was obtained. Broader study findings: Most clonotypes that expanded in the thyroid above 0.001 also showed up in blood.

RNA transcripts served as the template for amplifying TCR beta CDR3 regions. First-round RT-PCR targeting the TCR CDR3 was performed with the HTBI primer set. Each CDR3 protein is one row after TCRdb ran MiXCR on the multiplex PCR reads. The sample includes approximately 410,000 distinct CDR3 sequences, around 15% seen only once; the top ten take around 14%. Fresh peripheral blood, roughly 9.8 ml of it, supplied the PBMCs. The length of the CDR3 is 14 residues. Trimming stripped 5 bases from V and 1 base from J, with 9 bases between. The specimen sequenced was blood. The rearrangement joins TRBV12-3 or TRBV12-4 to TRBJ2-1; D unresolved. This sequence originates from a man in his late teens or twenties with Graves' ophthalmopathy. The CDR3 DNA sequence: TGTGCCAGCAGTCCGGGCGGATCCTACAATGAGCAGTTCTTC. Its protein product is CASSPGGSYNEQFF.